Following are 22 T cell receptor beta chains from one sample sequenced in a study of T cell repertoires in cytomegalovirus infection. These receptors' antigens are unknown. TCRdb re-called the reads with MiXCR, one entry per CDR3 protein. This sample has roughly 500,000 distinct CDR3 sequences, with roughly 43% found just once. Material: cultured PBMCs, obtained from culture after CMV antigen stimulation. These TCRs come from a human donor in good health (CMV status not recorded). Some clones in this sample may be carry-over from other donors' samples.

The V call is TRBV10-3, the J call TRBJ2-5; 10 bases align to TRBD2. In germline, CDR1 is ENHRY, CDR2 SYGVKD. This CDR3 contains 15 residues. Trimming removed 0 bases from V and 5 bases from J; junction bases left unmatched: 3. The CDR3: CAISESAGGRETQYF. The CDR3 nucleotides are TGTGCCATCAGTGAGTCAGCGGGAGGGCGGGAGACCCAGTACTTC.

The CDR3 region is CSARDLRLGEKLFF. CDR3 in DNA: TGCAGTGCTAGAGATCTCCGGCTGGGTGAAAAACTGTTTTTT. This sequence joins TRBV20-1 and TRBJ1-4; D unclear. This CDR3 comprises 14 residues. The V end was cut by 0 bases, the J end by 7 bases, with 12 bases between. Looked up from germline, CDR1 is DFQATT and CDR2 is SNEGSKA (reference sequence).

Written as DNA, the CDR3 is TGTGCCAGTAGTTCCGGGTATACTGAAGCTTTCTTT. As protein: CASSSGYTEAFF. This chain uses TRBV19 with TRBJ1-1; D is ambiguous. Germline V gives CDR1 LNHDA, CDR2 SQIVND (reference sequence). The CDR3 sequence is 12 residues long. V gave up 5 bases and J gave up 5 bases, with 9 bases separating them.

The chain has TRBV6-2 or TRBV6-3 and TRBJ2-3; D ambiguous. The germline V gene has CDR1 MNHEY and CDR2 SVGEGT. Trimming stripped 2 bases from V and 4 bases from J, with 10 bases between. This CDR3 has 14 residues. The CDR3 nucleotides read TGTGCCAGCAGTTACGCGTGGGAAGCAGATACGCAGTATTTT. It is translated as CASSYAWEADTQYF.

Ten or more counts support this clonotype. CDR3 sequence (DNA): TGTGCCAGCAGCCCCGGGATTTATCAGCCCCAGCATTTT. Translation: CASSPGIYQPQHF. The V and J genes are TRBV7-2 and TRBJ1-5; no clear D. The CDR3 spans 13 residues. In germline, CDR1 is SGHTA, CDR2 FQGNSA. Deletions cut 5 bases from V and 5 bases from J, with 10 bases between.

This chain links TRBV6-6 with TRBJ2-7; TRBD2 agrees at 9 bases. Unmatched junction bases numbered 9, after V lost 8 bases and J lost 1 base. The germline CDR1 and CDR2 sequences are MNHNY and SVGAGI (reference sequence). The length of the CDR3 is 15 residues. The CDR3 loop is CASRGASGASYEQYF. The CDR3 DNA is TGTGCCAGCCGAGGGGCTAGCGGGGCATCCTACGAGCAGTACTTC.

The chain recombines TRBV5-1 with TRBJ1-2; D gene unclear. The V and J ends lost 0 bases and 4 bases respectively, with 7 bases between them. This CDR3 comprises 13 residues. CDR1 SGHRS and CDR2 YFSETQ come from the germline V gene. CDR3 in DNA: TGCGCCAGCAGCTTGGATTCTACCTATGGCTACACCTTC. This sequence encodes CASSLDSTYGYTF.

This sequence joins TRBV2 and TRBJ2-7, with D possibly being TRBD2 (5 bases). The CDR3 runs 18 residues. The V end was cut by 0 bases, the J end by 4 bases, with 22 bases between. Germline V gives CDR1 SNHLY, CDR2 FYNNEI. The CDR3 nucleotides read TGTGCCAGCAGTGAAGCGCGTGCTCGTGGACTTGGCGGGTACGAGCAGTACTTC. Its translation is CASSEARARGLGGYEQYF.

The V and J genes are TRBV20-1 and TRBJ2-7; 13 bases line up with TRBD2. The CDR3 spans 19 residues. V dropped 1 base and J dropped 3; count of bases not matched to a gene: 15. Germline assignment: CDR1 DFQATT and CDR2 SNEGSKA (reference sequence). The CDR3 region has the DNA TGCAGTGCTAGAGGCAGAAGTTGGACTAGCGGGAGAGGTGTCTACGAGCAGTACTTC. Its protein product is CSARGRSWTSGRGVYEQYF.

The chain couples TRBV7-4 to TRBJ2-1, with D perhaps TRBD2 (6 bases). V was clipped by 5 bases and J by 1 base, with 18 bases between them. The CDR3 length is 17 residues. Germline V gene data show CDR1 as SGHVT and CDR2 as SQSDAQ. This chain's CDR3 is CASSPTLGGVSYNEQFF. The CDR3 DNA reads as TGTGCCAGCAGCCCAACGTTAGGAGGGGTTTCCTACAATGAGCAGTTCTTC. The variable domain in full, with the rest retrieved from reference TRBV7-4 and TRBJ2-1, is GAGVSQSPRYKVAKRGRDVALRCDSISGHVTLYWYRQTLGQGSEVLTYSQSDAQRDKSGRPSGRFSAERPERSVSTLKIQRTEQGDSAVYLCASSPTLGGVSYNEQFFGPGTRLTVL.

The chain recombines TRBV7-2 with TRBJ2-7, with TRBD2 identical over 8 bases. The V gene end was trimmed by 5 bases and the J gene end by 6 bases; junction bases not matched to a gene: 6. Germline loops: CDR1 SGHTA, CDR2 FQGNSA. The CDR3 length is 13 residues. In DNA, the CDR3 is TGTGCCAGCAGCCAGGGACTAGTAACCGAGCAGTACTTC. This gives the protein CASSQGLVTEQYF.

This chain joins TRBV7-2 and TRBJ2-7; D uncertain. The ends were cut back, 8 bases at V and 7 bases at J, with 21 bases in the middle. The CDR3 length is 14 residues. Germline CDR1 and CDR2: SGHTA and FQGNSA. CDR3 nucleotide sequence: TGTGCCAGCGGCCTGGGTCCGGGCCCCGGTGAGCAGTACTTC. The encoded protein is CASGLGPGPGEQYF.

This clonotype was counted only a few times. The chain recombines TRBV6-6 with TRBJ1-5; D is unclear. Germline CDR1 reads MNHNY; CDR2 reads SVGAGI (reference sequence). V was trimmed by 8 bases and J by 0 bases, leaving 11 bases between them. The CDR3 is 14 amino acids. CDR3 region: CASVKSHSNQPQHF. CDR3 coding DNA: TGTGCCAGCGTCAAGTCACATAGCAATCAGCCCCAGCATTTT.

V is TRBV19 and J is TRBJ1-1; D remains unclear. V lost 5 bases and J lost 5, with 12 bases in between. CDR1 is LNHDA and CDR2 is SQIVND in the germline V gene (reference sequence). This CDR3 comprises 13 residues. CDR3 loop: CASSLWLGTEAFF. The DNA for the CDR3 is TGTGCCAGTAGTTTGTGGCTAGGTACTGAAGCTTTCTTT.

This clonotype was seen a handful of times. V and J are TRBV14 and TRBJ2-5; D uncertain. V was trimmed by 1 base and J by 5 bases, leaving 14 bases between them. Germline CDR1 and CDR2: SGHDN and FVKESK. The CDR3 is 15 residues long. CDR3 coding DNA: TGTGCCAGCAGCCAAGGGGCCTTCCCACTGGAGACCCAGTACTTC. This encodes CASSQGAFPLETQYF.

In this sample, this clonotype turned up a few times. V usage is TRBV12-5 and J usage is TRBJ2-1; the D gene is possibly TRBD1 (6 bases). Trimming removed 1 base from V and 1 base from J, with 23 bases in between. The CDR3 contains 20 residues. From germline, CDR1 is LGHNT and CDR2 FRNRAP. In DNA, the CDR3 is TGTGCTAGTGGTTTGGGGGGGCTCCCGTTTAACACCAGTTCCTACAATGAGCAGTTCTTC. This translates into CASGLGGLPFNTSSYNEQFF. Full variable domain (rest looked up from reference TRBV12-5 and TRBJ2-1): DARVTQTPRHKVTEMGQEVTMRCQPILGHNTVFWYRQTMMQGLELLAYFRNRAPLDDSGMPKDRFSAEMPDATLATLKIQPSEPRDSAVYFCASGLGGLPFNTSSYNEQFFGPGTRLTVL.

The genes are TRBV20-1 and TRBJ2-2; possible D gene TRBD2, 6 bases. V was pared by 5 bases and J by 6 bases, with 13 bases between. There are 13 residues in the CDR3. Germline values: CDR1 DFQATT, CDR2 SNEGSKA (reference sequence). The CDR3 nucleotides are TGCAGTGCTTCTCGACTAGGTGCCGGGGAGCTGTTTTTT. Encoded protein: CSASRLGAGELFF.

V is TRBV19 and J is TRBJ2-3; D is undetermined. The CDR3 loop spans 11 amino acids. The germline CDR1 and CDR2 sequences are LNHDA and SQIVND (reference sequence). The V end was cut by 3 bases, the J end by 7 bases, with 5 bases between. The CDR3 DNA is TGTGCCAGTAGTATTGCTTATACGCAGTATTTT. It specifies CASSIAYTQYF.

The CDR3 DNA sequence: TGTGCCAGCAGCGGTGGGGCTATCGGCGAGCAGTACTTC. Translating it yields CASSGGAIGEQYF. The chain joins TRBV7-2 to TRBJ2-7; D perhaps matches TRBD1 (5 bases). The CDR3 runs to 13 residues. The V end lost 5 bases, the J end lost 6 bases, and 14 bases lay between the germline ends. Germline V gives CDR1 SGHTA, CDR2 FQGNSA.

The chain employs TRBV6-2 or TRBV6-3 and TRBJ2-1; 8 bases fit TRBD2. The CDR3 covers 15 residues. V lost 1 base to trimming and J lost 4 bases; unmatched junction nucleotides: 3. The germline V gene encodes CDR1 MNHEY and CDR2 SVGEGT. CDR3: CASSYYTGGYNEQFF. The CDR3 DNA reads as TGTGCCAGCAGTTACTACACGGGAGGGTACAATGAGCAGTTCTTC.

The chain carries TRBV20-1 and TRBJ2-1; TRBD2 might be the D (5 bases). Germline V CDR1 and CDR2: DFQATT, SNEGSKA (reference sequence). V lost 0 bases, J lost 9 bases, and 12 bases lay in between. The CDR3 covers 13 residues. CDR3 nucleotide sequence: TGCAGTGCTAGAGATGCGGGCCGAGGTGAGCAGTTCTTC. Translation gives CSARDAGRGEQFF.

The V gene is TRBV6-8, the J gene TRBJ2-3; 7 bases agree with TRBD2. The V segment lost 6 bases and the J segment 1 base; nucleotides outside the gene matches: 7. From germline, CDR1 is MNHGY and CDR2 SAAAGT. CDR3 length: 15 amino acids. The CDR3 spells CASSLFGGGTDTQYF. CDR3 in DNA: TGTGCCAGCAGCCTATTTGGGGGGGGCACAGATACGCAGTATTTT.